The source of this TCR beta chain is a study of early T cells in non-severe SARS-CoV-2 infection. Study context: Sequencing used unsorted whole-blood bulk RNA, so chains lack pairing.

Unique molecular identifiers tagged individual cDNA molecules. MiXCR, applied by TCRdb to the 5' RACE reads, yields one record per CDR3 protein. Of 30,000 to 40,000 distinct CDR3 sequences in the sample, 5% to 6.5% were seen once. This clonotype was recorded many times. What it recognizes is unknown. Study-level findings and limits: There was a bias toward anti-spike CD8 responses in VDJdb matching, which missed private and CD4 specificities.

Sequenced input: whole blood. The origin of this receptor is an adult who was a healthcare worker with PCR-confirmed SARS-CoV-2 infection or an uninfected control (not recorded which).

The chain's CDR3 is CSARALDDEKLFF. The CDR3 region has the DNA TGCAGTGCTAGAGCTTTGGATGATGAAAAACTGTTTTTT. The genes are TRBV20-1 and TRBJ1-4, with D hard to call. CDR1 and CDR2 (germline): DFQATT, SNEGSKA (reference sequence). The length of the CDR3 is 13 residues. The V and J ends lost 1 base and 6 bases respectively, with 9 bases between them.